The 32 T cell receptor beta chains listed next were all sequenced from one sample in a study of T cells in localized non-small cell lung cancer. Only in-frame clones appear in the TCRdb table, and some are missing; sequencing was by immunoSEQ multiplex PCR. The table lists 2,000 to 2,500 clones, 21% of them singletons. This specimen was lung tumor tissue, taken before any cancer treatment. These receptors came from a man aged 40 to 69 with stage I lung adenocarcinoma.

The chain uses TRBV11-3 and TRBJ1-2; tentatively, D is TRBD1 (6 bases). The germline V and J ends were trimmed by 4 bases and 4 bases, with 13 bases remaining between them. Per germline, CDR1 SGHNT and CDR2 YENEEA. The CDR3 extends over 14 amino acids. This chain's CDR3 is CASSWPGAGYGYTF. The CDR3 DNA reads TGTGCCAGCAGCTGGCCAGGGGCCGGCTATGGCTACACCTTC.

The chain joins TRBV11-3 to TRBJ2-1, with TRBD2 matching over 9 bases. J was trimmed by 7 bases and V by 5 bases; bases with no gene match: 12. CDR1 is SGHNT, CDR2 YENEEA, per germline. The CDR3 extends over 16 amino acids. The CDR3 spells CASSPGGSGRRNEQFF. CDR3 nucleotides: TGTGCCAGCAGCCCCGGAGGTAGCGGGAGACGTAATGAGCAGTTCTTC.

This clone was found a few times. The chain recombines TRBV6-8 with TRBJ2-5; TRBD2 might be the D (6 bases). Trimming pared 11 bases from V and 2 bases from J, leaving 15 bases between. Germline V gives CDR1 MNHGY, CDR2 SAAAGT. This CDR3 has 13 residues. The CDR3, as DNA: TGTGCCTCCTCGGGAGCCGATCAAGAGACCCAGTACTTC. Translating it yields CASSGADQETQYF.

The chain links TRBV6-8 to TRBJ1-1; unclear D gene. Trimming took off 2 bases at V and 1 base at J, with 11 bases between the two ends. The germline V gene has CDR1 MNHGY and CDR2 SAAAGT. The length of the CDR3 is 15 residues. The CDR3 reads CASSYLDDWNTEAFF. Written as DNA, the CDR3 is TGTGCCAGCAGTTACCTGGACGACTGGAACACTGAAGCTTTCTTT.

In regard to this clone: At one end the junction does not follow the germline gene, possibly because of a read error. The chain employs TRBV11-3 and TRBJ2-2, with 8 bases matching TRBD2. CDR3 size: 16 residues. In germline, CDR1 is SGHNT, CDR2 YENEEA. As DNA, the CDR3 is TGTGCTAGCAGCCTCGGGAGGGGCTTTGACACCGGGGAGCTGTTTTTT. Its translation: CASSLGRGFDTGELFF.

The V call is TRBV19, the J call TRBJ1-1, with 9 bases lining up with TRBD1. This CDR3 region has 16 residues. The V segment lost 4 bases and the J segment 13 bases; nucleotides outside the gene matches: 19. Germline CDR1 is LNHDA and CDR2 is SQIVND (reference sequence). The CDR3 is CASSRGGQGGVPGRFF. The CDR3 nucleotides read TGTGCCAGTAGTAGAGGGGGACAGGGCGGAGTCCCTGGCCGTTTCTTT.

The chain couples TRBV14 to TRBJ1-6; D unclear. Germline CDR1 reads SGHDN; CDR2 reads FVKESK. The CDR3 is 12 residues long. V lost 4 bases and J 16 bases, leaving 14 bases between the germline ends. The CDR3 nucleotides are TGTGCCAGCAGCCTCGTCCAGGAGGTGCTCCACTTT. Encoded protein: CASSLVQEVLHF.

The chain uses TRBV4-1 and TRBJ1-2, with a tentative D call TRBD1 (5 bases). The CDR3 runs 15 residues. Trimming shortened V by 1 base and J by 3 bases, and 12 bases separated the two germline ends. Germline V gene data show CDR1 as MGHRA and CDR2 as YSYEKL. Here the CDR3 DNA reads TGCGCCAGCAGCCAAGCCTCAGGGCGATACTATGGCTACACCTTC. Its translation is CASSQASGRYYGYTF.

The chain combines TRBV23-1 with TRBJ1-1; possibly TRBD1 for D (6 bases). TRBV23-1 is an ORF, with its function uncertain. Trimming stripped 6 bases from V and 5 bases from J, with 13 bases between. The CDR3 has 13 amino acids. CDR3 protein: CASSPRGGTEAFF. The CDR3 DNA reads as TGCGCCAGCAGCCCCAGGGGAGGGACTGAAGCTTTCTTT.

This rearrangement joins TRBV5-1 to TRBJ1-1; weak D call: TRBD1 (6 bases). Trimming took 0 bases from V and 1 from J, leaving 10 bases between them. Germline assignment: CDR1 SGHRS and CDR2 YFSETQ. The CDR3 extends over 15 amino acids. CDR3 bases: TGCGCCAGCAGCTTGGCGGGGGCCCCGAACACTGAAGCTTTCTTT. Amino acid sequence: CASSLAGAPNTEAFF.

V gene TRBV19 combines with J gene TRBJ1-2; D is unclear. V shed 7 bases and J shed 5 bases, with 23 bases lying between them. Germline V CDR1 and CDR2: LNHDA, SQIVND (reference sequence). The CDR3 is made up of 16 amino acids. The CDR3 nucleotides read TGTGCCAGTACCCGGCAAGGAGGCGCCCTCCCATATGGCTACACCTTC. This encodes CASTRQGGALPYGYTF.

The sample holds a few counts of this clone. The chain is built from TRBV23-1 and TRBJ2-7; perhaps TRBD1 as D (5 bases). TRBV23-1 is filed as an ORF, its function uncertain. The CDR3 loop spans 14 amino acids. Trimming removed 6 bases from V and 4 bases from J, with 16 bases in between. The CDR3 nucleotides are TGCGCCAGCAGCCAAGGGGCTAGACAATACGAGCAGTACTTC. Residues: CASSQGARQYEQYF.

This clone ranks as medium-sized. The rearrangement links TRBV11-3 to TRBJ2-7, with D maybe TRBD2 (7 bases). Germline V CDR1 and CDR2: SGHNT, YENEEA. V lost 4 bases and J lost 6, with 19 bases in between. This CDR3 is built from 15 residues. Here the CDR3 reads CASSYYGSGEGEQYF. The CDR3, as DNA: TGTGCCAGCAGCTACTACGGCTCAGGGGAGGGCGAGCAGTACTTC. The entire variable domain, with the rest obtained from reference TRBV11-3 and TRBJ2-7, is as follows: EAGVVQSPRYKIIEKKQPVAFWCNPISGHNTLYWYLQNLGQGPELLIRYENEEAVDDSQLPKDRFSAERLKGVDSTLKIQPAELGDSAVYLCASSYYGSGEGEQYFGPGTRLTVT.

The CDR3 DNA reads as TGTGCCAGCAGCACCCAGCCCACCGGGGAGCTGTTTTTT. Its protein product is CASSTQPTGELFF. The chain links TRBV7-4 to TRBJ2-2; D gene ambiguous. With 5 bases removed from V and 4 bases from J, the gap between germline ends came to 8 bases. Germline V gene lookup returns CDR1 SGHVT and CDR2 SQSDAQ. This CDR3 is built from 13 residues.

This chain connects TRBV30 to TRBJ2-3; D not certain. Germline CDR1 is GTSNPN and CDR2 is SVGIG (reference sequence). This CDR3 spans 15 amino acids. V was trimmed by 5 bases and J by 1 base, leaving 16 bases between them. The DNA of the CDR3 is TGTGCCTGGGTCTCTCAGCCTTGGGGCACAGATACGCAGTATTTT. This gives the protein CAWVSQPWGTDTQYF.

The chain links TRBV19 to TRBJ2-2; 10 bases match TRBD1. CDR1 and CDR2 (germline): LNHDA, SQIVND (reference sequence). V shed 7 bases, J shed 11 bases, and the junction held 16 bases outside the gene matches. The CDR3 spans 16 residues. DNA for the CDR3: TGTGCCAGTACCAACCCACTTGGGACAGGGGTGGTTGAGCTGTTTTTT. Protein sequence: CASTNPLGTGVVELFF.

This clone was seen more than once but under ten times. The chain joins TRBV19 to TRBJ2-1; 7 bases map to TRBD2. Germline-derived CDR1 and CDR2 are LNHDA and SQIVND (reference sequence). CDR3 length: 18 amino acids. The V segment lost 3 bases and the J segment 2 bases; nucleotides outside the gene matches: 13. For the CDR3, the DNA is TGTGCCAGTAGTATTACTCCGGTAATCAGCGGGACCTACAATGAGCAGTTCTTC. Translation gives CASSITPVISGTYNEQFF.

This clone appeared a few times. The V and J genes are TRBV7-8 and TRBJ1-1; D is undetermined. CDR1 is SGHVS, CDR2 FQNEAQ, per germline. V was pared by 6 bases and J by 1 base, with 9 bases between. CDR3 length: 13 amino acids. The CDR3 spells CASRDQGNTEAFF. The CDR3 DNA sequence: TGTGCCAGCAGGGACCAAGGGAACACTGAAGCTTTCTTT.

Only a few counts were recorded for this clone. Other DNA sequences within the sample encode an identical CDR3. The chain has TRBV28 and TRBJ1-3, with TRBD1 matching 8 bases. CDR3 length: 15 amino acids. The germline V gene encodes CDR1 MDHEN and CDR2 SYDVKM. J gave up 4 bases and V 6 bases, and 8 bases lay outside the gene matches. In DNA, the CDR3 is TGTGCCAGCAGATCGGACAGGGTGCCGGGAAACACCATATATTTT. It translates to CASRSDRVPGNTIYF.

The genes are TRBV11-3 and TRBJ1-2, with TRBD1 identical over 10 bases. V lost 5 bases to trimming and J lost 4 bases; unmatched junction nucleotides: 10. The V gene's germline CDR1 is SGHNT and CDR2 YENEEA. This CDR3 contains 16 residues. The CDR3 nucleotides read TGTGCCAGCAGCCAGCCCTGGGGACAGGGGTCCTATGGCTACACCTTC. Its translation: CASSQPWGQGSYGYTF.

By share of the sample, this clone is medium-sized. The chain recombines TRBV11-3 with TRBJ1-2; D is possibly TRBD1 (6 bases). V lost 2 bases to trimming and J lost 3 bases, with 10 bases between them. The CDR3 is made up of 14 amino acids. Germline values: CDR1 SGHNT, CDR2 YENEEA. The CDR3 here is CASSLFGGDYGYTF. The CDR3 coding sequence is TGTGCCAGCAGCTTATTCGGGGGCGACTATGGCTACACCTTC.

This clone was detected a few times. CDR3: CASSAGTGADTQYF. CDR3 DNA: TGTGCCAGCAGTGCCGGGACAGGGGCAGATACGCAGTATTTT. The J gene is TRBJ2-3, the V gene TRBV28, with 10 bases that match TRBD1. V was pared by 5 bases and J by 4 bases, with 3 bases of the junction left unmatched. CDR3 length: 14 amino acids. Germline loops: CDR1 MDHEN, CDR2 SYDVKM.

There are a few counts of this clone. This chain uses TRBV6-8 with TRBJ1-4; D uncertain. This CDR3 contains 12 residues. Germline V gene data show CDR1 as MNHGY and CDR2 as SAAAGT. V lost 4 bases to trimming and J lost 10 bases, with 10 bases between them. The CDR3 DNA is TGTGCCAGCAGTTCGGGGTTTTCAAAACTGTTTTTT. It translates to CASSSGFSKLFF.

The chain joins TRBV28 to TRBJ2-1, with D unclear. The CDR3 sequence is 16 residues long. The germline V gene encodes CDR1 MDHEN and CDR2 SYDVKM. Trimming left V 5 bases short and J 5 bases short, with 19 bases between. CDR3 loop: CASSLPTLQINNEQFF. Written as DNA, the CDR3 is TGTGCCAGCAGTCTTCCCACCCTTCAGATTAACAATGAGCAGTTCTTC.

The genes are TRBV28 and TRBJ1-5, with 7 bases identical to TRBD1. This CDR3 has 14 amino acids. Germline trimming cut 7 bases from V and 7 bases from J; bases unmatched to any gene: 10. Germline CDR1 MDHEN, CDR2 SYDVKM. CDR3 protein: CASNPDRPGQPQHF. The CDR3, as DNA: TGTGCCAGCAATCCGGACAGGCCTGGGCAGCCCCAGCATTTT.

This clone was seen a few times. V and J are TRBV9 and TRBJ2-5; D is unclear. The CDR3 runs to 13 residues. Germline V gene lookup returns CDR1 SGDLS and CDR2 YYNGEE. V gave up 0 bases and J gave up 3 bases, with 6 bases separating them. CDR3 in amino acids: CASSVDLEETQYF. CDR3 sequence (DNA): TGTGCCAGCAGCGTAGATCTGGAAGAGACCCAGTACTTC.

The chain uses TRBV11-3 and TRBJ1-1; no definite D call. V shed 3 bases and J shed 1 base, with 12 bases lying between them. Germline CDR1 SGHNT, CDR2 YENEEA. CDR3 size: 15 residues. Written as DNA, the CDR3 is TGTGCCAGCAGCTTGATTGGTAGAGGGAACACTGAAGCTTTCTTT. It encodes CASSLIGRGNTEAFF.

This chain joins TRBV11-3 and TRBJ2-7; 8 nucleotides line up with TRBD2. The CDR3 loop spans 15 amino acids. J gave up 4 bases and V 5 bases, and 10 bases lay outside the gene matches. Germline-derived CDR1 and CDR2 are SGHNT and YENEEA. CDR3 sequence (DNA): TGTGCCAGCAGCCAGCAGGAGCGGGGGAGGTACGAGCAGTACTTC. Translation gives CASSQQERGRYEQYF.

This clone counts as medium-sized (0.01 to 0.1%). The chain couples TRBV11-3 to TRBJ2-7; TRBD1 matches 8 bases. The CDR3 contains 14 residues. V lost 5 bases and J lost 1; bases outside the gene matches: 4. CDR1 is SGHNT and CDR2 is YENEEA in the germline V gene. This chain's CDR3 is CASSVGTGSYEQYF. The DNA of the CDR3 is TGTGCCAGCAGCGTCGGGACAGGTTCCTACGAGCAGTACTTC.

This clone is termed medium-sized. The chain has TRBV11-3 and TRBJ2-7; D is possibly TRBD1 (7 bases). Trimming shortened V by 5 bases and J by 1 base, and 12 bases separated the two germline ends. Germline V gives CDR1 SGHNT, CDR2 YENEEA. This CDR3 contains 14 residues. The CDR3 sequence is CASSIAGGSYEQYF. The CDR3 region has the DNA TGTGCCAGCAGCATCGCAGGGGGGTCCTACGAGCAGTACTTC.

This clone was counted a few times. The chain has TRBV28 and TRBJ1-5; D gene uncertain. Germline V gene data show CDR1 as MDHEN and CDR2 as SYDVKM. V lost 11 bases and J lost 2, with 10 bases in between. The CDR3 totals 12 residues. CDR3 sequence: CAANVGNQPQHF. CDR3 nucleotides: TGTGCCGCAAACGTAGGCAATCAGCCCCAGCATTTT.

The sample holds a few counts of this clone. The rearrangement joins TRBV11-3 to TRBJ1-4; TRBD1 aligns across 7 bases. The germline V gene has CDR1 SGHNT and CDR2 YENEEA. This CDR3 comprises 16 residues. Losses at the gene ends were 3 bases for V and 5 bases for J; bases not matched to a gene: 9. The CDR3 loop reads CASSLGLTGRNEKLFF. The CDR3 DNA reads as TGTGCCAGCAGCTTGGGTTTGACAGGGCGGAATGAAAAACTGTTTTTT.